The TCR beta chain described here comes from a study of blood T cells in healthy people across ages. Through a sample-barcoded 5' primer and a J-beta primer mix, a second PCR was run for about 6 to 12 cycles. TCRdb re-called the 5' RACE reads through MiXCR, storing one row per CDR3 protein. The sample lists 1 million to 1.2 million distinct CDR3 sequences; roughly two fifths were seen once. The CDR3 contains 16 residues. The germline V and J ends were trimmed by 0 bases and 3 bases, with 12 bases remaining between them. Germline-derived CDR1 and CDR2 are MNHEY and SMNVEV (reference sequence). Study-level findings and limits: Possibly, changes in expanded clonotypes were confounded because donor CMV status was unknown. Higher diversity, along with more naive CD4+ cells, distinguished long-lived donors from aged donors. Conclusively comparing naive with antigen-experienced cells was impossible with unsorted PBMCs.

Per sample, extraction of total RNA gave at least 5 micrograms in every case. This clonotype was seen only once. Its antigen is not identified. This chain uses TRBV27 with TRBJ1-5; weak D call: TRBD1 (6 bases). Sequenced sample: blood. The sequence came from a man aged 18 to 29 in good health. As DNA, the CDR3 is TGTGCCAGCAGTTTATCAGGGGGGGGATTCAATCAGCCCCAGCATTTT. It codes for CASSLSGGGFNQPQHF.